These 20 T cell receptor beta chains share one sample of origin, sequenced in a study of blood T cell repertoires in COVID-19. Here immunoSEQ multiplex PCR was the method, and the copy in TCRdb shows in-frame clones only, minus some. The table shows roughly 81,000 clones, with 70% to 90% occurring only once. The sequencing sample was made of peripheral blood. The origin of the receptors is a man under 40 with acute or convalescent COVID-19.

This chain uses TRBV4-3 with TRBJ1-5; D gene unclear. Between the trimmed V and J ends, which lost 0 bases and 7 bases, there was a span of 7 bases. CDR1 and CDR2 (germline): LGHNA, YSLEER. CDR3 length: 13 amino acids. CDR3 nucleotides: TGCGCCAGCAGCCAAGACAGATTACAGCCCCAGCATTTT. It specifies CASSQDRLQPQHF.

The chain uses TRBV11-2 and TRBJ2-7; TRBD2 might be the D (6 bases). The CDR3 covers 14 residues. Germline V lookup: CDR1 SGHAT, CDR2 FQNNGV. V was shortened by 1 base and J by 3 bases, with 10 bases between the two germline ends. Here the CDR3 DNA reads TGTGCCAGCAGCTTAGTCGGGAGCGGCTACGAGCAGTACTTC. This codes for CASSLVGSGYEQYF.

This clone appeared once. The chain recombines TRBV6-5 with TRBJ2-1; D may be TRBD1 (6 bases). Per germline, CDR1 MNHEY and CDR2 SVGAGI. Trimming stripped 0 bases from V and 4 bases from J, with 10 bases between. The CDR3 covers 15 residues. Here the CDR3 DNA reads TGTGCCAGCAGTTACTCCGGGACAAAATACAATGAGCAGTTCTTC. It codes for CASSYSGTKYNEQFF.

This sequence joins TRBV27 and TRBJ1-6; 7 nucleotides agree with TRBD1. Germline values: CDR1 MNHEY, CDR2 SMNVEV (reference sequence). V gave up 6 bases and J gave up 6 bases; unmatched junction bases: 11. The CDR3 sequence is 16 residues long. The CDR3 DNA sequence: TGTGCCAGCAGCCAAAACGATAACAGGGGTAATTCACCCCTCCACTTT. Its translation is CASSQNDNRGNSPLHF.

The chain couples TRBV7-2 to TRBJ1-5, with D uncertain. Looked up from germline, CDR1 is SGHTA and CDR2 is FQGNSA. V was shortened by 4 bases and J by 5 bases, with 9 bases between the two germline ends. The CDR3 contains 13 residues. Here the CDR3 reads CASSSSLDQPQHF. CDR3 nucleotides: TGTGCCAGCAGCTCAAGTCTAGATCAGCCCCAGCATTTT.

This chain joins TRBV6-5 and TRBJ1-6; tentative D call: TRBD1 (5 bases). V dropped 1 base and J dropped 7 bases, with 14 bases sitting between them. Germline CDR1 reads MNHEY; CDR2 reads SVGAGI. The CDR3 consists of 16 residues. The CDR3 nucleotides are TGTGCCAGCAGTTACTTACTGGGGGGGGGAAATTCACCCCTCCACTTT. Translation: CASSYLLGGGNSPLHF.

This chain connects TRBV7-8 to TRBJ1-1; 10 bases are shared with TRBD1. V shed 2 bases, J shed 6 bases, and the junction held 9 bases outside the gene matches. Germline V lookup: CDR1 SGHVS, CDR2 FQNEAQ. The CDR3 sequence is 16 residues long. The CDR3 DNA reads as TGTGCCAGCAGCTTAACCTCCGGGACAGGGGCCCCTGAAGCTTTCTTT. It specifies CASSLTSGTGAPEAFF.

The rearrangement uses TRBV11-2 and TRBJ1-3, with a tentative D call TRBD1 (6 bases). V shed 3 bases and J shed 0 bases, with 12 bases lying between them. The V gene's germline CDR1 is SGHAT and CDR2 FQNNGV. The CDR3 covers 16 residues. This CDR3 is CASSFVTGNSGNTIYF. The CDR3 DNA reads TGTGCCAGCAGCTTTGTTACAGGGAACTCTGGAAACACCATATATTTT.

The DNA for the CDR3 is TGTGCCAGCAGCCAAGGCAGGGCCTACGAGCAGTACTTC. Its translation is CASSQGRAYEQYF. The chain couples TRBV3-1 (or the pseudogene TRBV3-2) to TRBJ2-7; D might be TRBD1 (5 bases). The CDR3 is 13 amino acids. V lost 1 base and J 2 bases, leaving 6 bases between the germline ends. The germline V gene has CDR1 LGHDT and CDR2 YNNKEL (reference sequence).

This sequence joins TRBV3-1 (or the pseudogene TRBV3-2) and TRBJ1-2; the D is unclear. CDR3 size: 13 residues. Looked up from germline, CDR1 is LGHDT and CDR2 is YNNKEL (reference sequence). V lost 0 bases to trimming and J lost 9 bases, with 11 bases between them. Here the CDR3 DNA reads TGTGCCAGCAGCCAAGAGGCCGAGGGCCGCTACACCTTC. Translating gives CASSQEAEGRYTF.

Written as DNA, the CDR3 is TGTGCCAGCAGCCCATTAGCGGCCTCCTACAATGAGCAGTTCTTC. Amino acid sequence: CASSPLAASYNEQFF. This chain joins TRBV7-9 and TRBJ2-1, with D maybe TRBD2 (6 bases). Germline V gene lookup returns CDR1 SEHNR and CDR2 FQNEAQ (reference sequence). V lost 5 bases and J 0 bases, leaving 11 bases between the germline ends. This CDR3 comprises 15 residues.

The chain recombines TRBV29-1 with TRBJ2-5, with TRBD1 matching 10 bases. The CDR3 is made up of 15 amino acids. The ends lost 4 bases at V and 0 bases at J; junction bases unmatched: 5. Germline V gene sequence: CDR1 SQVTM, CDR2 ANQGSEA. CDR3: CSVGDRGPDQETQYF. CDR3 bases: TGCAGCGTTGGGGACAGGGGCCCAGACCAAGAGACCCAGTACTTC.

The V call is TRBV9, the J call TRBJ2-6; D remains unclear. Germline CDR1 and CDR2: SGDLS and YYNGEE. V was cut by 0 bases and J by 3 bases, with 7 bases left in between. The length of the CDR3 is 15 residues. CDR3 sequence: CASSVASLGANVLTF. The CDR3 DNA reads TGTGCCAGCAGCGTAGCCTCACTTGGGGCCAACGTCCTGACTTTC.

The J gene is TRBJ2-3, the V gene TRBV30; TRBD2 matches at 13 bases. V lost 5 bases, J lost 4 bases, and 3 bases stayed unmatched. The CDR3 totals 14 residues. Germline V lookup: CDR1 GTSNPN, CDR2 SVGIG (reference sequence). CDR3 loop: CAWVLAGGADTQYF. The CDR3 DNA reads TGTGCCTGGGTACTAGCGGGAGGGGCAGATACGCAGTATTTT.

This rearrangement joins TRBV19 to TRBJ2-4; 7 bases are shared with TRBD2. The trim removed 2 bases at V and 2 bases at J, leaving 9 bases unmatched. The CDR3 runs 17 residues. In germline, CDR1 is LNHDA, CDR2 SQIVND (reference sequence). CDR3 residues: CASSISPPGGTKNIQYF. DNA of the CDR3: TGTGCCAGTAGTATATCCCCCCCGGGGGGAACCAAAAACATTCAGTACTTC.

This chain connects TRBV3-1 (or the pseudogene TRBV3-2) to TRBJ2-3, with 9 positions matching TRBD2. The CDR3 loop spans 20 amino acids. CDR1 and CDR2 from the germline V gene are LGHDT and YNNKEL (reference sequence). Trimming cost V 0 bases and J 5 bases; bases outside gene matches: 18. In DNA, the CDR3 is TGTGCCAGCAGCCAAGATTCCGGTTACGTAGCGGGAGAGGGGGGAGATACGCAGTATTTT. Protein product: CASSQDSGYVAGEGGDTQYF.

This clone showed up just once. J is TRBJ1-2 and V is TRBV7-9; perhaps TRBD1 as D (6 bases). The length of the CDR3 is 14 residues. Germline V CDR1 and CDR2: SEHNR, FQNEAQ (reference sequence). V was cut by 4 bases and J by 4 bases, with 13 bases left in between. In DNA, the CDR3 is TGTGCCAGCAGCTCGAAGGACAGAGGCTATGGCTACACCTTC. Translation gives CASSSKDRGYGYTF.

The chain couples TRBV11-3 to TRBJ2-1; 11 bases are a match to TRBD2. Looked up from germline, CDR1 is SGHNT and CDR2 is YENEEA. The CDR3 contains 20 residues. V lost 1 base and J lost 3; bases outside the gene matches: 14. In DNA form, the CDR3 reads TGTGCCAGCAGCTTAGTTACCCCCGGACTTAGCGGGGGGGACTACAATGAGCAGTTCTTC. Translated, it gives CASSLVTPGLSGGDYNEQFF.

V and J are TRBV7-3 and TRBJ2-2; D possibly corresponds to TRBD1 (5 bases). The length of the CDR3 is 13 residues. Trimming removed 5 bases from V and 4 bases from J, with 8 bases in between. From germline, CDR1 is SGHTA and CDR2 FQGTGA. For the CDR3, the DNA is TGTGCCAGCAGCCTGACAGTCACCGGGGAGCTGTTTTTT. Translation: CASSLTVTGELFF.

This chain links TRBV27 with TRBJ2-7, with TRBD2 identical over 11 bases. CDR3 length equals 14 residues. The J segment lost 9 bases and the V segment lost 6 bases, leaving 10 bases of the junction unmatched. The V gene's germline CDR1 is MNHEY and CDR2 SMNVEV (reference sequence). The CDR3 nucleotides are TGTGCCAGCAGACCGGGACTAGCGGAACTGGGGCAGTACTTC. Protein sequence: CASRPGLAELGQYF.